The subject of this entry is one TCR beta chain. CDR3 length: 15 residues. Germline-derived CDR1 and CDR2 are SNHLY and FYNNEI. Trimming took off 5 bases at V and 2 bases at J, with 14 bases between the two ends. This sample was included in a study of blood T cell repertoires in COVID-19. The wider study: The study drew acute and convalescent COVID-19 samples from the United States, Italy and Spain.

All enrollees were roughly 18 to 100 years old and from fewer than 30 US areas. As processed by the authors: For nucleated cells, counts were estimated from reference gene primer amplification. Sequencing used immunoSEQ multiplex PCR; TCRdb keeps in-frame clones, though not all of them. The V and J calls and clone size come from that table; D and trimming were worked out from the DNA. Here the sample spans roughly 180,000 clones, 65% to 85% being singletons. The sequenced material came from PBMCs or T cells enriched from blood (not recorded which). The V call is TRBV2, the J call TRBJ2-3; tentatively, D is TRBD1 (5 bases). The sequence derives from a woman aged 60-75 years who had recovered from COVID-19. The DNA of the CDR3 is TGTGCCAGCAGTTGGGGCCGAAGCGTCACAGATACGCAGTATTTT. Encoded protein: CASSWGRSVTDTQYF.